The next 17 T cell receptor beta chains were all read from a single sample in a study of Graves' ophthalmopathy and Graves' hyperthyroidism. The authors amplified TCR beta CDR3 regions, and they did so from RNA transcripts for repertoire sequencing. After a first-round RT-PCR with HTBI primers, a second-round multiplex PCR was run. Each CDR3 protein is one row after TCRdb ran MiXCR on the multiplex PCR reads. The sample has about 420,000 distinct CDR3 sequences, around 20% seen once; the top ten hold approximately 3.2%. Sequences were obtained from peripheral blood. The receptors originated from a young woman with stable Graves' hyperthyroidism.

This clonotype was seen ten or more times. The chain uses TRBV30 and TRBJ2-7, with D unresolved. The ends were cut back, 2 bases at V and 3 bases at J, with 11 bases in the middle. Germline V lookup: CDR1 GTSNPN, CDR2 SVGIG (reference sequence). The CDR3 contains 13 residues. DNA of the CDR3: TGTGCCTGGAGTAAACACGGGTTCTACGAGCAGTACTTC. Amino acid sequence: CAWSKHGFYEQYF.

This clonotype was observed many times. V usage is TRBV11-2 and J usage is TRBJ2-5; D is perhaps TRBD1 (6 bases). The V gene lost 2 bases and the J gene lost 3 bases, with 10 bases spanning the gap. This CDR3 contains 14 residues. Per the germline V gene, CDR1 is SGHAT and CDR2 is FQNNGV. CDR3 in DNA: TGTGCCAGCAGCTTATGGCCAGGGGAAGAGACCCAGTACTTC. This encodes CASSLWPGEETQYF.

The chain uses TRBV28 and TRBJ2-2; the match to TRBD1 covers 9 bases. After removal of 6 bases from V and 0 bases from J, the junction contained 8 bases not matched to a gene. CDR1 and CDR2 from the germline V gene are MDHEN and SYDVKM. This CDR3 is built from 17 residues. CDR3 region: CASSSPGQGSNTGELFF. Here the CDR3 DNA reads TGTGCCAGCAGCTCCCCGGGACAGGGATCGAACACCGGGGAGCTGTTTTTT.

V gene TRBV6-2 or TRBV6-3 combines with J gene TRBJ2-4; 9 bases line up with TRBD1. The ends lost 4 bases at V and 11 bases at J; junction bases unmatched: 6. Germline CDR1 reads MNHEY; CDR2 reads SVGEGT. The CDR3 is 13 amino acids. The CDR3 nucleotides are TGTGCCAGCAGTTGGGACAGGGAAGCCCTTCAGTACTTC. This codes for CASSWDREALQYF.

This clonotype was counted ten times or more. The chain uses TRBV4-1 and TRBJ1-1; D remains ambiguous. Trimming pared 6 bases from V and 2 bases from J, leaving 13 bases between. Germline assignment: CDR1 MGHRA and CDR2 YSYEKL. This CDR3 contains 14 residues. The CDR3 protein is CASRDRDDNTEAFF. In DNA, the CDR3 is TGCGCCAGCAGAGATCGGGATGATAACACTGAAGCTTTCTTT.

This clonotype has more than one count but fewer than ten. The V call is TRBV30, the J call TRBJ2-7, with D uncertain. The length of the CDR3 is 14 residues. Per the germline V gene, CDR1 is GTSNPN and CDR2 is SVGIG (reference sequence). V lost 4 bases, J lost 5 bases, and 18 bases lay in between. CDR3 nucleotides: TGTGCCTGGAATTTGGTTGATGGGATCGACGAGCAGTACTTC. It translates to CAWNLVDGIDEQYF. The full variable domain, rest sourced from reference TRBV30 and TRBJ2-7, is SQTIHQWPATLVQPVGSPLSLECTVEGTSNPNLYWYRQAAGRGLQLLFYSVGIGQISSEVPQNLSASRPQDRQFILSSKKLLLSDSGFYLCAWNLVDGIDEQYFGPGTRLTVT.

The chain combines TRBV29-1 with TRBJ2-2; 11 nucleotides match TRBD1. The CDR3 length is 14 residues. Trimming removed 3 bases from V and 4 bases from J; junction bases left unmatched: 1. Germline CDR1 is SQVTM and CDR2 is ANQGSEA. This CDR3 reads CSVEGQGGTGELFF. For the CDR3, the DNA is TGCAGCGTTGAGGGACAGGGGGGCACCGGGGAGCTGTTTTTT.

The V and J genes are TRBV28 and TRBJ1-5; tentative D call: TRBD1 (6 bases). Germline V gene sequence: CDR1 MDHEN, CDR2 SYDVKM. The CDR3 contains 16 residues. V was pared by 6 bases and J by 2 bases, with 17 bases between. Here the CDR3 reads CASRYRDRRGNQPQHF. In nucleotides, the CDR3 is TGTGCCAGCAGGTACAGGGATCGTAGGGGCAATCAGCCCCAGCATTTT.

The table lists this clonotype with many counts. The CDR3 does not end in the conserved phenylalanine or tryptophan, so this is likely a read error. V gene TRBV7-3 combines with J gene TRBJ1-1; D is possibly TRBD1 (5 bases). Germline V lookup: CDR1 SGHTA, CDR2 FQGTGA. V was clipped by 2 bases and J by 3 bases, with 13 bases between them. The CDR3 spans 15 residues. The CDR3 nucleotides read TGTGCCAGCAGCTTAGACGGGGCCTTATACACTGAAGCTTTCTCT. Its protein is CASSLDGALYTEAFS.

CDR3 loop: CASSPRLTQEATQYF. CDR3 in DNA: TGTGCCAGCAGCCCCCGTTTGACCCAAGAGGCGACCCAGTACTTC. The chain uses TRBV11-2 and TRBJ2-5; D unresolved. The CDR3 runs 15 residues. The germline V gene has CDR1 SGHAT and CDR2 FQNNGV. The V gene lost 5 bases and the J gene lost 7 bases, with 20 bases spanning the gap.

This clonotype was seen repeatedly, ten times or more. The DNA for the CDR3 is TGTGCCAGCAGCCAACTAAAATTCGGACAAAGCTGGGCCAACGTCCTGACTTTC. It translates to CASSQLKFGQSWANVLTF. This chain uses TRBV3-1 with TRBJ2-6, with D possibly TRBD1 on 5 matching bases. Germline assignment: CDR1 LGHDT and CDR2 YNNKEL (reference sequence). The length of the CDR3 is 18 residues. V was trimmed by 2 bases and J by 5 bases, leaving 19 bases between them.

V is TRBV30 and J is TRBJ1-1; a weak D match, TRBD1 (6 bases). Trimming stripped 6 bases from V and 11 bases from J, with 16 bases between. Germline V gene data show CDR1 as GTSNPN and CDR2 as SVGIG (reference sequence). This CDR3 comprises 11 residues. The CDR3 is CACLLDREAFF. The CDR3 DNA sequence: TGTGCCTGCCTCTTGGACAGAGAGGCTTTCTTT.

This clonotype was counted at least ten times. This chain uses TRBV6-5 with TRBJ2-7; D perhaps matches TRBD1 (6 bases). Germline CDR1 MNHEY, CDR2 SVGAGI. Trimming pared 6 bases from V and 0 bases from J, leaving 9 bases between. The CDR3 has 13 residues. Here the CDR3 DNA reads TGTGCCAGCAGCAGGGACATCTCCTACGAGCAGTACTTC. It translates to CASSRDISYEQYF.

The chain links TRBV12-3 or TRBV12-4 to TRBJ2-7; D possibly matches TRBD1 or TRBD2 (5 bases each). Deletions cut 3 bases from V and 0 bases from J, with 12 bases between. The CDR3 consists of 15 residues. CDR3 in amino acids: CASSFYGASSYEQYF. The DNA of the CDR3 is TGTGCCAGCAGTTTTTACGGGGCCAGCTCCTACGAGCAGTACTTC.

The chain is built from TRBV12-3 or TRBV12-4 and TRBJ1-1; perhaps TRBD1 as D (5 bases). Trimming cost V 5 bases and J 0 bases, with 13 bases left between them. The CDR3 loop spans 15 amino acids. CDR3: CASSPRQLMNTEAFF. The CDR3 DNA is TGTGCCAGCAGTCCCCGACAGCTCATGAACACTGAAGCTTTCTTT.

V gene TRBV6-1 combines with J gene TRBJ2-7; D is undetermined. Germline CDR1 is MNHNS and CDR2 is SASEGT. Trimming removed 3 bases at V and 3 bases at J, with 15 bases between. This CDR3 contains 15 residues. Here the CDR3 DNA reads TGTGCCAGCAGTGAGAACGATCGCTGGGACTACGAGCAGTACTTC. Translated, it gives CASSENDRWDYEQYF.

The genes are TRBV6-1 and TRBJ1-2; D not resolved. Trimming pared 4 bases from V and 4 bases from J, leaving 16 bases between. From germline, CDR1 is MNHNS and CDR2 SASEGT. This CDR3 spans 15 amino acids. The CDR3 DNA follows: TGTGCCAGCAGTGCGGACCCTTCGGGCGGCTATGGCTACACCTTC. Translated, it gives CASSADPSGGYGYTF.